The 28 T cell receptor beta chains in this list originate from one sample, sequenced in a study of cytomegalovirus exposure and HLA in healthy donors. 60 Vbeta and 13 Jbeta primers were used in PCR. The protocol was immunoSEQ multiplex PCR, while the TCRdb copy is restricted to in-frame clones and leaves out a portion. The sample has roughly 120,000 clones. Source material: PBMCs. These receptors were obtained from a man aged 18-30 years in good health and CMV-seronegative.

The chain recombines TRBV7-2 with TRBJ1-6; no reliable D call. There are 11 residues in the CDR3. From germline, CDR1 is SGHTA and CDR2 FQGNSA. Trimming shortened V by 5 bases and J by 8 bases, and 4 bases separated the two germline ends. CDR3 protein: CASSPYSPLHF. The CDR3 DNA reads TGTGCCAGCAGCCCATATTCACCCCTCCACTTT.

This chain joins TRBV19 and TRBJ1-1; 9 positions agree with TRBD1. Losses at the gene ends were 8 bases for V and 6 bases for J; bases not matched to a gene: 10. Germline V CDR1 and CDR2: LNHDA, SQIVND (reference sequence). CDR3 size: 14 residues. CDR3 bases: TGTGCCAGTGCCCGGGACAGGGAGCTGGCTGAAGCTTTCTTT. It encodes CASARDRELAEAFF.

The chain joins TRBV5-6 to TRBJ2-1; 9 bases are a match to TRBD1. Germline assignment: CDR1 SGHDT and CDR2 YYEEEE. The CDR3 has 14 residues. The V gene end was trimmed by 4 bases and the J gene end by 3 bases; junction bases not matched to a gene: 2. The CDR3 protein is CASSGTGHYNEQFF. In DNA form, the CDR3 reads TGTGCCAGCAGCGGGACAGGGCACTACAATGAGCAGTTCTTC. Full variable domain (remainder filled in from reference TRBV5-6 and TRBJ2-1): DAGVTQSPTHLIKTRGQQVTLRCSPKSGHDTVSWYQQALGQGPQFIFQYYEEEERQRGNFPDRFSGHQFPNYSSELNVNALLLGDSALYLCASSGTGHYNEQFFGPGTRLTVL.

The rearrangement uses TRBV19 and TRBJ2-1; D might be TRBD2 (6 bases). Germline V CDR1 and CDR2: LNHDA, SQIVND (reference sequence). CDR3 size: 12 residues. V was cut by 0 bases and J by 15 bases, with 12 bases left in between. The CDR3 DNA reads TGTGCCAGTAGTATAGAGCGGGGACCCCTGTTCTTC. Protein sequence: CASSIERGPLFF.

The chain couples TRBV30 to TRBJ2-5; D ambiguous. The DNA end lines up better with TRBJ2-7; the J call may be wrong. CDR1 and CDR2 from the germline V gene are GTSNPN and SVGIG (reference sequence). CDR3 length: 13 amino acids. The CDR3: CAWSGSPFYEQYF. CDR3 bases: TGTGCCTGGAGTGGAAGTCCCTTCTACGAGCAGTACTTC.

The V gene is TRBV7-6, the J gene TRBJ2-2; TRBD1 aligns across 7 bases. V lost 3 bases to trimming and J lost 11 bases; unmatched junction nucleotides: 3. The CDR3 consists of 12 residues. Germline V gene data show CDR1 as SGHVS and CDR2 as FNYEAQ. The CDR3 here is CASSFGTAELFF. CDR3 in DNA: TGTGCCAGCAGCTTCGGGACAGCCGAGCTGTTTTTT.

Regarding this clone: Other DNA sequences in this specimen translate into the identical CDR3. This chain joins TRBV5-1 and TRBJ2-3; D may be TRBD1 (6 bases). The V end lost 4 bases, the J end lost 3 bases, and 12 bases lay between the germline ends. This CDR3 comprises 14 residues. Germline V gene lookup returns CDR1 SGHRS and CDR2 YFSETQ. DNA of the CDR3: TGCGCCAGCAGCCCTGGACAGTCAACAGATACGCAGTATTTT. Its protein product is CASSPGQSTDTQYF. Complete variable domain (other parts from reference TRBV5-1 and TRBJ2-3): KAGVTQTPRYLIKTRGQQVTLSCSPISGHRSVSWYQQTPGQGLQFLFEYFSETQRNKGNFPGRFSGRQFSNSRSEMNVSTLELGDSALYLCASSPGQSTDTQYFGPGTRLTVL.

CDR3 sequence: CASSFGLADEQFF. CDR3 nucleotide sequence: TGTGCCAGCAGCTTTGGACTAGCTGATGAGCAGTTCTTC. The chain recombines TRBV7-7 with TRBJ2-1, with 8 bases identical to TRBD2. The J segment lost 8 bases and the V segment lost 3 bases, leaving 3 bases of the junction unmatched. The CDR3 consists of 13 residues. The germline CDR1 and CDR2 sequences are SSHAT and FNYEAQ (reference sequence).

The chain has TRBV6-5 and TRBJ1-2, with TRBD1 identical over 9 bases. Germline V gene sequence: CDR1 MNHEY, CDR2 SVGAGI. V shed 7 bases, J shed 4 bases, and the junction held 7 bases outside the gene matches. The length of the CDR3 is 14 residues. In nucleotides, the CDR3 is TGTGCCAGCACCGAGGGGACAGGGTTCTATGGCTACACCTTC. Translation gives CASTEGTGFYGYTF.

The CDR3 region is CASTEGTGEQYF. CDR3 bases: TGTGCCAGCACGGAGGGAACGGGAGAGCAGTACTTC. The chain employs TRBV6-1 and TRBJ2-7; D possibly corresponds to TRBD2 (6 bases). There are 12 residues in the CDR3. V was pared by 7 bases and J by 7 bases, with 14 bases between. The germline V gene encodes CDR1 MNHNS and CDR2 SASEGT.

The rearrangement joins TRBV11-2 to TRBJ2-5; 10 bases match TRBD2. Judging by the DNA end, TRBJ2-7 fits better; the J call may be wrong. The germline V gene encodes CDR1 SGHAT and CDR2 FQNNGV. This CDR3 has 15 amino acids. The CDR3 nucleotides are TGTGCCAGCAGCTTATTAGCGGGGGGTTCCTACGAGCAGTACTTC. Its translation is CASSLLAGGSYEQYF.

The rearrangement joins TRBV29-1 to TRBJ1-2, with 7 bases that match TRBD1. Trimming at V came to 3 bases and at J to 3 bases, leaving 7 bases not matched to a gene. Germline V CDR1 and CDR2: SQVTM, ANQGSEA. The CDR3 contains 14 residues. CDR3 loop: CSVDRGRGYYGYTF. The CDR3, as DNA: TGCAGCGTTGATAGAGGCAGGGGGTACTATGGCTACACCTTC.

The DNA for the CDR3 is TGTGCCAGCAGCCAAGAGGACAGGGAGGTAGAGACCCAGTACTTC. Amino acids: CASSQEDREVETQYF. The chain carries TRBV4-2 and TRBJ2-5; 8 bases fit TRBD1. Unmatched junction bases numbered 4, after V lost 0 bases and J lost 4 bases. Germline V CDR1 and CDR2: LGHNA, YNFKEQ. The length of the CDR3 is 15 residues.

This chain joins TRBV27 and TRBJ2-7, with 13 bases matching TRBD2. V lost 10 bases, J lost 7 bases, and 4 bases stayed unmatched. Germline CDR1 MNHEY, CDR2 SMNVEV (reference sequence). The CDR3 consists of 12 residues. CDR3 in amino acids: CAIRTSGGEQYF. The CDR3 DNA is TGTGCCATCCGGACTAGCGGGGGTGAGCAGTACTTC.

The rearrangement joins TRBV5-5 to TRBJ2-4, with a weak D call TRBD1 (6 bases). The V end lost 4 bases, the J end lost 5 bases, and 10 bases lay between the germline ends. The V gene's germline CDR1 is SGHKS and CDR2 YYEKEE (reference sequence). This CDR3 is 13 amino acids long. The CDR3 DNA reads TGTGCCAGCAGCACCAGGGGCGAAAACATTCAGTACTTC. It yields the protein CASSTRGENIQYF.

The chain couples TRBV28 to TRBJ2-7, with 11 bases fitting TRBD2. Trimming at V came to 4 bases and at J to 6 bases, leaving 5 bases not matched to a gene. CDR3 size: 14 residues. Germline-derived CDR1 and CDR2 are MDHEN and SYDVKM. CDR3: CASSSLAGVSEQYF. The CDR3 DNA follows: TGTGCCAGCAGTTCACTAGCGGGAGTTAGCGAGCAGTACTTC.

This chain's CDR3 is CASSPAAGANQPQHF. DNA of the CDR3: TGTGCCAGCAGTCCGGCGGCTGGGGCCAATCAGCCCCAGCATTTT. The gene calls are TRBV28 and TRBJ1-5, with a possible D match to TRBD1 (5 bases). This CDR3 spans 15 amino acids. Germline lookup yields CDR1 MDHEN and CDR2 SYDVKM. Trimming shortened V by 5 bases and J by 3 bases, and 14 bases separated the two germline ends.

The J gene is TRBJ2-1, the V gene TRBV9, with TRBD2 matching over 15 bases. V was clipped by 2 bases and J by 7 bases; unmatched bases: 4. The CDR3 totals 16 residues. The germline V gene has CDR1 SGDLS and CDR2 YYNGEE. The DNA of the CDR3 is TGTGCCAGCAGCGTCACCGGGACTAGCGGGAGGAATGAGCAGTTCTTC. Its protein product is CASSVTGTSGRNEQFF. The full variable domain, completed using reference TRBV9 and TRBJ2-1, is DSGVTQTPKHLITATGQRVTLRCSPRSGDLSVYWYQQSLDQGLQFLIQYYNGEERAKGNILERFSAQQFPDLHSELNLSSLELGDSALYFCASSVTGTSGRNEQFFGPGTRLTVL.

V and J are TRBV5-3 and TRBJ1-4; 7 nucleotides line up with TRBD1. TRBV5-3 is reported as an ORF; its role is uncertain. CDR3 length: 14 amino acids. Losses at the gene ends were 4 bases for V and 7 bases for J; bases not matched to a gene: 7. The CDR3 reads CARSLPTGIEKLFF. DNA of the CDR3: TGTGCCAGAAGCCTACCGACAGGGATTGAAAAACTGTTTTTT.

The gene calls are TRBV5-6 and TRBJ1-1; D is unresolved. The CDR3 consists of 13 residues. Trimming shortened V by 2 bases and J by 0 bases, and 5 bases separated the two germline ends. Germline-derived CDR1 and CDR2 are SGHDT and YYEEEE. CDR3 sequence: CASSLQMNTEAFF. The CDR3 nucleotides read TGTGCCAGCAGCTTACAGATGAACACTGAAGCTTTCTTT. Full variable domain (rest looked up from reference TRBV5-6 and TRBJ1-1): DAGVTQSPTHLIKTRGQQVTLRCSPKSGHDTVSWYQQALGQGPQFIFQYYEEEERQRGNFPDRFSGHQFPNYSSELNVNALLLGDSALYLCASSLQMNTEAFFGQGTRLTVV.

The chain's CDR3 is CASSVLRSGRDDTGELFF. DNA for the CDR3: TGTGCCAGCAGCGTACTCCGGAGCGGTCGGGATGACACCGGGGAGCTGTTTTTT. This rearrangement joins TRBV9 to TRBJ2-2, with D perhaps TRBD2 (5 bases). Germline assignment: CDR1 SGDLS and CDR2 YYNGEE. The CDR3 extends over 18 amino acids. V was trimmed by 1 base and J by 3 bases, leaving 19 bases between them.

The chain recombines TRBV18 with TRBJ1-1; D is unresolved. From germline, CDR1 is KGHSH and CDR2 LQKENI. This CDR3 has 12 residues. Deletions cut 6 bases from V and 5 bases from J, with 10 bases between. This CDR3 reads CASSYTRTEAFF. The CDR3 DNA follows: TGTGCCAGCTCCTATACGAGGACTGAAGCTTTCTTT.

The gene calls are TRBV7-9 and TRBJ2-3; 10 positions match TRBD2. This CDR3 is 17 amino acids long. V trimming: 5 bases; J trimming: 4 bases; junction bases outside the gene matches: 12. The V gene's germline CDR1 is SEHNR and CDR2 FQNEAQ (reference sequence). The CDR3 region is CASSVLLAGVLPDTQYF. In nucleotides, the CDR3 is TGTGCCAGCAGCGTGTTGCTAGCGGGAGTTCTCCCAGATACGCAGTATTTT. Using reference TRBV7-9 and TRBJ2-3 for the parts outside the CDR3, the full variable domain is DTGVSQNPRHKITKRGQNVTFRCDPISEHNRLYWYRQTLGQGPEFLTYFQNEAQLEKSRLLSDRFSAERPKGSFSTLEIQRTEQGDSAMYLCASSVLLAGVLPDTQYFGPGTRLTVL.

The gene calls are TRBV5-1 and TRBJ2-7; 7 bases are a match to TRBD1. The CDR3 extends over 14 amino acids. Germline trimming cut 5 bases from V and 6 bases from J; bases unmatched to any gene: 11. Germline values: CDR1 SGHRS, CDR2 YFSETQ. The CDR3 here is CASRHTRGGGEQYF. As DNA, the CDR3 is TGCGCCAGCAGACATACTCGAGGGGGCGGCGAGCAGTACTTC.

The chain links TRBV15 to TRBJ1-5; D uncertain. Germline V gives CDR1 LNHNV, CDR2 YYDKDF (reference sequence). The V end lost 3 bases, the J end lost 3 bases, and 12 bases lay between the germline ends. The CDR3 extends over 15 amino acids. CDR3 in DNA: TGTGCCACCAGCAGGACCGGGATCCTCAATCAGCCCCAGCATTTT. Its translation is CATSRTGILNQPQHF.

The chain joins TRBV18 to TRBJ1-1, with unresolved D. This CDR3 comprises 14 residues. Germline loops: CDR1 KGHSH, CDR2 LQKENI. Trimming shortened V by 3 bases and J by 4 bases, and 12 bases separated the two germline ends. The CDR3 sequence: CASSPSNGITEAFF. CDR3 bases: TGTGCCAGCTCACCCTCTAATGGTATCACTGAAGCTTTCTTT.

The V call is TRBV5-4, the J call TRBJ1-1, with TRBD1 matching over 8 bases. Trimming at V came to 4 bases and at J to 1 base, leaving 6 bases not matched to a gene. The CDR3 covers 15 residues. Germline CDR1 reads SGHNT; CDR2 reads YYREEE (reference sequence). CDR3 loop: CASSTRQGKNTEAFF. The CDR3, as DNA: TGTGCCAGCAGCACAAGACAGGGGAAGAACACTGAAGCTTTCTTT. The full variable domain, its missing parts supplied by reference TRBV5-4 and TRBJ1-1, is ETGVTQSPTHLIKTRGQQVTLRCSSQSGHNTVSWYQQALGQGPQFIFQYYREEENGRGNFPPRFSGLQFPNYSSELNVNALELDDSALYLCASSTRQGKNTEAFFGQGTRLTVV.

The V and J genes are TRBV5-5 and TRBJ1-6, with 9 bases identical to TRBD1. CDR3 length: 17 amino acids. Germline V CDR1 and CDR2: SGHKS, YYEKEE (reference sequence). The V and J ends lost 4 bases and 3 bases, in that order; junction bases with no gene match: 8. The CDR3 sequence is CASSVDRGTGYNSPLHF. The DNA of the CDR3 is TGTGCCAGCAGCGTGGACAGGGGAACAGGCTATAATTCACCCCTCCACTTT.